This T cell receptor beta chain was sequenced for a study of immune heterogeneity within non-small cell lung tumors. Study details: Of all tumors, a few turned out to be squamous cell carcinomas, roughly 10 were non-squamous carcinomas and 1 was not otherwise specified. Whole-study findings and limits: Local T-cell clonality was recorded as moderately but significantly correlated with local tumor mutational burden, with R 0.3 to 0.4. Largely distinct from one individual patient to the next were the high-frequency T-cell receptor beta clonotypes.

The CDR3 is 19 amino acids. Looked up from germline, CDR1 is SGHVS and CDR2 is FNYEAQ. Regarding this clonotype: What it recognizes is unknown. Germline and junction disagree at one end, which may indicate a read error.

With 32 V and 13 J primers, multiplex PCR amplified the TCR beta CDR3. TCRdb passed the multiplex PCR reads through MiXCR, listing each CDR3 protein once. Of approximately 21,000 distinct CDR3 sequences in the sample, around 30% were seen once. With around 0.6 ug used per sample, the template was genomic DNA from bulk tumor. During surgery, several far-apart biopsies were obtained from every primary tumor. Newly diagnosed with untreated non-small cell lung cancer, the patients underwent curative surgery. Patients newly diagnosed with non-small cell lung cancer and having curative-intent surgery served as donors.

Sequencing input: lung tumor tissue. The sequence derives from a man aged 35-49 years with non-small cell lung cancer. The gene calls are TRBV7-6 and TRBJ2-6; 8 nucleotides match TRBD1. The CDR3 region is CAISLATGGSVSGANVLTF. CDR3 nucleotides: TGTGCCATCAGCTTAGCCACAGGGGGGTCGGTCTCTGGGGCCAACGTCCTGACTTTC.